What follows describes a single T cell receptor beta chain. Its antigen is unknown. Because the CDR3 is missing its conserved closing phenylalanine or tryptophan, this is likely a read error. The CDR3 sequence is 15 residues long. Trimming stripped 4 bases from V and 1 base from J, with 12 bases between. Looked up from germline, CDR1 is KGHDR and CDR2 is SFDVKD. The time point was: late sampling 161 to 241 days after vaccination in a few convalescent patients. TCRdb re-called the PCR reads with MiXCR, one entry per CDR3 protein. Counted here are 25,000 or so distinct CDR3 sequences, about half occurring once; the ten biggest clones make up approximately 6.1%. This record belongs to a study of vaccination and CD4 T cells after COVID-19. Study-wide background: Convalescent donors: six male, four female; seven Caucasian, two Asian, one multiracial, two Hispanic. Post-COVID samples had a sampling time that fell a median approximately 97 days after diagnosis (range 35 to 161). General observations from the study: Researchers report that a median roughly 85% of reactive clones in convalescent patients surfaced only post-vaccination. Researchers report that 304 of 307 vaccine-specific clones in convalescent patients proved spike mono-reactive.

The specimen comprised CD4+ T cells from blood, sampled about 7 months after SARS-CoV-2 vaccination. The chain is built from TRBV24-1 and TRBJ2-5, with D possibly matching TRBD1 (6 bases). This TCR was sampled from a human donor who had recovered from COVID-19. CDR3 bases: TGTGCCACCAGTGACCCCGGCAGGGGCCAAGAGACCCAGTACTAC. Translated: CATSDPGRGQETQYY.